This is a list of T cell receptor beta chains from one sample in a study of T cells in Graves' hyperthyroidism and ophthalmopathy. One entry per CDR3 protein, called by TCRdb with MiXCR from the multiplex PCR reads. The sample gives just under 750,000 distinct CDR3 sequences, 30% to 40% of which show up once; less than 35% is in the top ten. The sequencing input was blood. Receptors were obtained from a woman aged 40 to 50 with Graves' hyperthyroidism. Both conserved end residues are part of each CDR3. Each record gives: D gene, clone size, V gene, J gene, CDR3 protein, CDR3 DNA. The D gene is left open where the match is weak. Clone size is shown for a subset of rows, as once, few, many or a class of expanded clone.

.	few	TRBV7-9	TRBJ2-6	CASSLQVSGANVLTF	TGTGCCAGCAGCCTTCAGGTATCCGGGGCCAACGTCCTGACTTTC
TRBD1	many	TRBV7-2	TRBJ1-1	CASSPGTVRNGEAFF	TGTGCCAGCAGCCCCGGGACAGTGAGGAATGGTGAAGCTTTCTTT
.	.	TRBV4-3	TRBJ1-2	CASSDGTGNPGYGYTF	TGCGCCAGCAGCGACGGGACCGGAAACCCTGGGTATGGCTACACCTTC
.	many	TRBV19	TRBJ1-5	CASSTTRTSRQPQHF	TGTGCCAGTAGTACCACCAGAACCTCCCGTCAGCCCCAGCATTTT
.	once	TRBV30	TRBJ2-7	CAWSVQGAYEQYF	TGTGCCTGGAGTGTACAGGGAGCGTACGAGCAGTACTTC
.	.	TRBV5-4	TRBJ2-2	CASRGLPNTGELFF	TGTGCCAGCCGGGGCCTCCCTAACACCGGGGAGCTGTTTTTT
.	once	TRBV20-1	TRBJ1-5	CSAREEGLGWNQPQHF	TGCAGTGCTAGAGAGGAGGGACTCGGCTGGAATCAGCCCCAGCATTTT
TRBD2	.	TRBV7-9	TRBJ2-7	CASSSVRGLAGEATYEQYF	TGTGCCAGCAGCTCCGTCAGAGGACTAGCGGGGGAGGCCACCTACGAGCAGTACTTC
.	many	TRBV6-5	TRBJ1-2	CASSYGNGYTF	TGTGCCAGCAGTTACGGGAATGGCTACACCTTC
.	.	TRBV7-2	TRBJ1-3	CASSLGSWGASGNTIYF	TGTGCCAGCAGCTTAGGGAGTTGGGGAGCCTCTGGAAACACCATATATTTT
TRBD1	once	TRBV7-6	TRBJ1-3	CASRDYRGSGNTIYF	TGTGCCAGCAGAGATTACAGGGGGTCTGGAAACACCATATATTTT
TRBD2	few	TRBV12-5	TRBJ2-5	CASGLRTSGRAWGETQYF	TGTGCTAGTGGTCTGCGGACTAGCGGGCGGGCGTGGGGAGAGACCCAGTACTTC
.	many	TRBV10-1	TRBJ2-7	CASSESGSYEQYF	TGCGCCAGCAGTGAGTCGGGATCCTACGAGCAGTACTTC
.	.	TRBV7-2	TRBJ1-4	CASSLRRNEKLFF	TGTGCCAGCAGCCTACGGAGGAATGAAAAACTGTTTTTT
TRBD1	many	TRBV24-1	TRBJ2-7	CATSGAGTGSGEQYF	TGTGCCACCAGTGGAGCCGGGACAGGGTCTGGCGAGCAGTACTTC
TRBD2	.	TRBV7-2	TRBJ2-7	CASSQAPPIRLAGVQEQYF	TGCGCCAGCAGCCAAGCCCCACCCATCCGACTAGCGGGCGTACAAGAGCAGTACTTC
.	many	TRBV10-1	TRBJ2-5	CASSESQGSPILETQYF	TGCGCCAGCAGTGAGTCCCAAGGGTCTCCCATTTTAGAGACCCAGTACTTC
TRBD1	.	TRBV12-3/TRBV12-4	TRBJ1-5	CASSGVGQSYYNQPQHF	TGTGCCAGCAGTGGGGTGGGACAGTCCTATTACAATCAGCCCCAGCATTTT
.	.	TRBV20-1	TRBJ1-4	CSVSLRGNDEKLFF	TGCAGTGTATCCCTCAGGGGTAACGATGAAAAACTGTTTTTT
TRBD2	few	TRBV9	TRBJ2-7	CASSGPAGGGYEQYF	TGTGCCAGCAGCGGGCCAGCGGGAGGAGGGTACGAGCAGTACTTC
.	.	TRBV19	TRBJ1-1	CASSRTFTEAFF	TGTGCCAGTAGCCGTACTTTCACTGAAGCTTTCTTT
.	many	TRBV24-1	TRBJ1-5	CATSDRGYQPQHF	TGTGCCACCAGTGACCGAGGATATCAGCCCCAGCATTTT
.	.	TRBV5-4	TRBJ1-5	CASSWKEGEHF	TGTGCCAGCAGCTGGAAGGAAGGCGAGCATTTT
.	many	TRBV20-1	TRBJ1-2	CSASEDGFYGYTF	TGCAGTGCTTCGGAAGACGGGTTCTATGGCTACACCTTC
.	.	TRBV6-5	TRBJ2-7	CASSLLGVGYEQYF	TGTGCCAGCAGTTTATTGGGAGTTGGCTACGAGCAGTACTTC
.	many	TRBV29-1	TRBJ1-1	CSVGRDPATEAFF	TGCAGCGTTGGGCGGGACCCTGCCACTGAAGCTTTCTTT
.	few	TRBV2	TRBJ1-5	CASTTYSNQPQHF	TGTGCCAGCACGACCTATAGCAATCAGCCCCAGCATTTT
.	.	TRBV5-6	TRBJ2-2	CASARLPDTGELFF	TGTGCCTCCGCTCGGCTCCCTGACACCGGGGAGCTGTTTTTT
.	few	TRBV6-5	TRBJ2-7	CASRLQGPNEQYF	TGTGCCAGCAGGTTACAGGGACCAAACGAGCAGTACTTC
.	few	TRBV5-1	TRBJ1-5	CASSQAPGSNQPQHF	TGCGCCAGCAGCCAAGCTCCAGGTAGCAATCAGCCCCAGCATTTT
.	.	TRBV5-1	TRBJ2-7	CASSLIRPTHEQYF	TGCGCCAGCAGCTTGATTCGCCCTACCCACGAGCAGTACTTC
.	.	TRBV12-3/TRBV12-4	TRBJ1-2	CTSSPVKKLSSF	TGTACCAGCAGCCCTGTAAAAAAGTTGAGTTCCTTC
TRBD1	once	TRBV7-9	TRBJ1-1	CASSQGTGRSTEAFF	TGCGCCAGCAGCCAAGGGACAGGGAGATCCACTGAAGCTTTCTTT
.	many	TRBV5-1	TRBJ1-1	CASSKTTVMNTEAFF	TGCGCCAGCAGCAAGACGACGGTTATGAACACTGAAGCTTTCTTT
.	.	TRBV12-3/TRBV12-4	TRBJ1-2	CASSLTRVHYGYTF	TGTGCCAGCAGTTTAACGAGGGTTCACTATGGCTACACCTTC
.	few	TRBV20-1	TRBJ1-5	CSASNGNQPQHF	TGCAGTGCTAGTAACGGGAATCAGCCCCAGCATTTT
.	many	TRBV2	TRBJ1-1	CASSPQGENTEAFF	TGTGCCAGCAGCCCACAGGGCGAGAACACTGAAGCTTTCTTT
.	.	TRBV2	TRBJ1-4	CASSGVTDAEKLFF	TGTGCCAGCAGTGGGGTGACAGACGCTGAAAAACTGTTTTTT
.	.	TRBV6-2/TRBV6-3	TRBJ1-5	CSSSRKVDDRFSNQPQHF	TGTTCCAGCAGTAGGAAGGTCGATGACCGATTTAGCAATCAGCCCCAGCATTTT
TRBD2	once	TRBV10-3	TRBJ2-5	CASRATGLAGGRKTQYF	TGTGCCAGCAGGGCGACAGGACTAGCGGGGGGGAGAAAGACCCAGTACTTC
.	many	TRBV10-3	TRBJ2-5	CAISDWGARETQYF	TGTGCCATCAGTGATTGGGGGGCGCGGGAGACCCAGTACTTC